This T cell receptor (beta chain) stems from a study of CD8 T cells in ankylosing spondylitis (TCRdb year 2017). With regard to the full study: The study profiled T cell receptor beta repertoires in healthy donors and ankylosing spondylitis patients to find disease-linked TCR variants. The whole study cohort included over a hundred healthy donors and 25 ankylosing spondylitis patients. Peripheral blood was sampled, and synovial fluid was also collected from ankylosing spondylitis patients.

In the case of this clonotype: The clone's antigen remains unknown. No base quality values were provided; no much bigger clone lies one nucleotide off.

Sequenced using an Illumina HiSeq 2500. Quantitative 5'-RACE with molecular barcodes was the method used to prepare the TCR beta libraries. In the source study's methods: Disease-linked TCR variants were identified with a new computational method built on a probabilistic model of VDJ rearrangement. TCRdb reran the public reads through fastp at Q25 and MiXCR, keeping productive beta chains. Identical CDR3 protein sequences are pooled into one entry, listed with their most common genes and DNA. The V and J calls and clone size are TCRdb's, not the authors'. This sample comprises some 840,000 distinct CDR3 sequences, 12% of them detected only once. The ten largest clones capture 0.51% of the sample. The junction shows trimming of 3 bases on V and 1 base on J, plus 12 bases between the germline ends. The germline V gene provides CDR1 ENHRY and CDR2 SYGVKD. Reading from cysteine to phenylalanine, the CDR3 counts 16 amino acids. Of all the DNA, just the CDR3 is kept, 48 bases in frame from base 1.

Overall results and qualifications from the work: A TCR beta motif made up of several highly homologous amino acid variants appeared to be characteristic of blood from ankylosing spondylitis patients. In peripheral blood, the disease-linked clones were found at relatively low frequencies and had a CD8+ phenotype. Some motif variants had previously been reported in the synovial fluid and blood of reactive arthritis patients, which suggests shared mechanisms of disease initiation. The disease-linked clones were reported as significantly enriched in matched synovial fluid samples from ankylosing spondylitis patients.

The receptor was isolated from a male donor with ankylosing spondylitis. Recombination linked TRBV10-3 to TRBJ2-2; TRBD2 could be the D gene, as 5 bases match. Material for sequencing was blood, either unsorted or a sorted T cell fraction (not recorded which). CDR3 region: CAISEHRAGNTGELFF. The nucleotides are TGTGCCATCAGTGAACATCGGGCGGGGAACACCGGGGAGCTGTTTTTT.